The clone carrying this T cell receptor beta chain occurred many times. The antigen remains undetermined. Building of the TCR beta libraries involved iRepertoire HTBI primers and Arm-PCR of CDR3 regions. TCRdb reprocessed the multiplex PCR reads with MiXCR, giving one entry per CDR3 protein. The sample shows 300,000 to 500,000 distinct CDR3 sequences, under 25% of them seen only once. This record belongs to a study of regulatory T cells in long-lasting Graves disease. About the research overall: Persistent Graves' disease meant over 5 years of antithyroid drugs with positive TSH receptor antibodies.

The CDR3 is 13 amino acids. Trimming pared 6 bases from V and 0 bases from J, leaving 8 bases between. Germline assignment: CDR1 MNHNS and CDR2 SASEGT. Documented time point: persistent/refractory GD, antithyroid drugs over 5 years with positive TRAb. With RNA extracted from PBMCs as input, the TCR library was made. Doctors identified Graves' disease using the American Thyroid Association guidelines. Study results and limitations: Less diverse TCR repertoires were seen in persistent Graves' patients than in newly diagnosed ones.

The chain employs TRBV6-1 and TRBJ2-5; a possible D gene is TRBD2 (5 bases). This clonotype was obtained from a female donor with Graves disease. The sequenced sample was peripheral blood mononuclear cells (PBMCs), obtained when the disease was refractory, from a patient treated with antithyroid drugs. CDR3 region: CASRPDYQETQYF. CDR3 nucleotides: TGTGCCAGCAGGCCGGACTACCAAGAGACCCAGTACTTC.